These 23 T cell receptor beta chains share one sample of origin, sequenced in a study of GPR56 and killer-like receptors on CD4 memory cells. TCRdb reanalyzed the reads, giving one entry per CDR3 protein sequence and no DNA. Its listing shows about 2,400 distinct CDR3 sequences. FACS enrichment separated five CD4+ populations based on killer cell lectin-like receptor and GPR56 expression. The sample was memory CD4+ T cells from blood. The receptor source for this set is a human donor in good health.

Judged by frequency, this clonotype is medium-sized. The rearrangement links TRBV6-1 to TRBJ1-2. The CDR3 is 13 residues long. Germline loops: CDR1 MNHNS, CDR2 SASEGT. CDR3 sequence: CASLPTVNYGYTF.

This clonotype ranks as large in terms of frequency. The chain carries TRBV6-1 and TRBJ2-1; lacking DNA, the TRBD2 call made by TCRdb goes unchecked. This CDR3 spans 18 amino acids. The germline V gene has CDR1 MNHNS and CDR2 SASEGT. The CDR3 sequence is CASTLDRGLAGGNNEQFF.

The V and J genes are TRBV7-9 and TRBJ2-3; TCRdb's D call of TRBD1 is untestable without DNA. The CDR3 is 15 residues long. CDR1 SEHNR and CDR2 FQNEAQ come from the germline V gene (reference sequence). The CDR3 sequence is CASRSRTGGADTQYF.

By frequency, this clonotype registers large. The V and J genes are TRBV6-2 or TRBV6-3 and TRBJ1-1; as DNA is missing, the TRBD1 call by TCRdb cannot be tested. Germline lookup yields CDR1 MNHEY and CDR2 SVGEGT. This CDR3 spans 17 amino acids. CDR3 region: CASSKPGQVPMNTEAFF.

According to its frequency, this clonotype is large. V and J are TRBV10-3 and TRBJ1-2. CDR3 length equals 13 residues. Germline CDR1 ENHRY, CDR2 SYGVKD. The CDR3 is CAISELERYGYTF.

Considering frequency, this clonotype is large (0.1 to 1%). V gene TRBV19 combines with J gene TRBJ2-6; the D gene TCRdb calls, TRBD1, cannot be checked with no DNA. The CDR3 sequence is 15 residues long. The germline gives CDR1 LNHDA, CDR2 SQIVND (reference sequence). The CDR3 is CASGQGASGANVLTF.

This sequence joins TRBV19 and TRBJ2-3; TCRdb's assignment of TRBD1 cannot be checked, as there is no DNA. Germline CDR1 LNHDA, CDR2 SQIVND (reference sequence). The CDR3 contains 16 residues. CDR3 sequence: CASSIPGGAGGDTQYF.

The rearrangement links TRBV9 to TRBJ2-3; checking the TCRdb D call of TRBD1 is not possible without DNA. CDR1 SGDLS and CDR2 YYNGEE come from the germline V gene. This CDR3 is built from 16 residues. The CDR3 spells CASSVVGQGNGGTQYF. Based on the CDR3 plus reference TRBV9 and TRBJ2-3, the full variable domain is DSGVTQTPKHLITATGQRVTLRCSPRSGDLSVYWYQQSLDQGLQFLIQYYNGEERAKGNILERFSAQQFPDLHSELNLSSLELGDSALYFCASSVVGQGNGGTQYFGPGTRLTVL.

The chain combines TRBV7-2 with TRBJ2-7; TCRdb reports TRBD2, a call that lacks DNA to check it against. In germline, CDR1 is SGHTA, CDR2 FQGNSA. The CDR3 length is 17 residues. The CDR3 region is CASSPPPPLGRVGEQYF. Full variable domain (outside the CDR3, taken from reference TRBV7-2 and TRBJ2-7): GAGVSQSPSNKVTEKGKDVELRCDPISGHTALYWYRQSLGQGLEFLIYFQGNSAPDKSGLPSDRFSAERTGGSVSTLTIQRTQQEDSAVYLCASSPPPPLGRVGEQYFGPGTRLTVT.

This CDR3 reads CASSVGKGTPLHF. The rearrangement uses TRBV9 and TRBJ1-6; as DNA is missing, the TRBD1 call by TCRdb cannot be tested. The germline V gene encodes CDR1 SGDLS and CDR2 YYNGEE. CDR3 size: 13 residues.

V usage is TRBV7-9 and J usage is TRBJ2-7; there is no DNA to check the TCRdb D call of TRBD1. The CDR3 totals 15 residues. Germline V CDR1 and CDR2: SEHNR, FQNEAQ (reference sequence). The CDR3 sequence is CASSLGGLQGAEQYF.

The rearrangement links TRBV12-3 or TRBV12-4 to TRBJ1-6; the D call of TRBD1 rests on TCRdb alone, since no DNA is present to check it. CDR3 size: 15 residues. CDR3 amino acids: CASSLIRNKNSPLHF.

The rearrangement uses TRBV7-2 and TRBJ2-1; no DNA is available, so the TRBD2 call from TCRdb remains unchecked. The CDR3 is 19 residues long. Germline-derived CDR1 and CDR2 are SGHTA and FQGNSA. This chain's CDR3 is CASSYAAGLAGGPVDEQFF.

The genes are TRBV18 and TRBJ2-7; TCRdb picks TRBD1, but there is no DNA to check that call. Germline CDR1 KGHSH, CDR2 LQKENI. This CDR3 region has 15 residues. The CDR3 loop is CASSPRQGASYEQYF.

This clonotype is classed as medium-sized by frequency. The chain has TRBV27 and TRBJ2-1; lacking DNA, the TRBD1 call made by TCRdb goes unchecked. The CDR3 length is 16 residues. Germline CDR1 MNHEY, CDR2 SMNVEV (reference sequence). CDR3 protein: CASSLFRDRAHNEQFF.

Judged by frequency, this clonotype is large. The V gene is TRBV27, the J gene TRBJ1-1; TCRdb calls TRBD1, which cannot be checked without DNA. CDR1 MNHEY and CDR2 SMNVEV come from the germline V gene (reference sequence). This CDR3 spans 14 amino acids. CDR3 in amino acids: CASSSGTVNTEAFF.

According to its frequency, this clonotype is large. The J gene is TRBJ2-1, the V gene TRBV19; TCRdb outputs TRBD2, but without DNA this stays unchecked. This CDR3 region has 16 residues. Germline V gives CDR1 LNHDA, CDR2 SQIVND (reference sequence). The CDR3 sequence is CASSRGSGGAYNEQFF.

By frequency, this clonotype registers medium-sized. V and J are TRBV29-1 and TRBJ2-1; the TCRdb D gene call, TRBD1, has no DNA to confirm it. The CDR3 is 14 residues long. The germline V gene has CDR1 SQVTM and CDR2 ANQGSEA. The CDR3 loop is CSVEDPTGGNEQFF.

The genes are TRBV7-9 and TRBJ1-2; TCRdb's D gene call, TRBD1, goes unchecked for lack of DNA. CDR3 length: 14 residues. Germline V gives CDR1 SEHNR, CDR2 FQNEAQ (reference sequence). Here the CDR3 reads CASRETGTVYGYTF.

This clonotype is identified as large from frequency. The V gene is TRBV24-1, the J gene TRBJ2-1. Germline CDR1 is KGHDR and CDR2 is SFDVKD. This CDR3 contains 14 residues. CDR3 amino acids: CATSGNAWGNEQFF.

This clonotype shows up as large by frequency. The chain uses TRBV6-1 and TRBJ2-7; no DNA is available, so the TRBD1 call from TCRdb remains unchecked. The CDR3 sequence is 13 residues long. Looked up from germline, CDR1 is MNHNS and CDR2 is SASEGT. CDR3 sequence reads: CASSGQYDAEQYF.

This sequence joins TRBV19 and TRBJ2-7; the TCRdb call, TRBD1, lacks DNA for checking. The germline V gene has CDR1 LNHDA and CDR2 SQIVND (reference sequence). This CDR3 contains 13 residues. The CDR3 reads CASRSQGAYEQYF. Full variable domain (rest looked up from reference TRBV19 and TRBJ2-7): DGGITQSPKYLFRKEGQNVTLSCEQNLNHDAMYWYRQDPGQGLRLIYYSQIVNDFQKGDIAEGYSVSREKKESFPLTVTSAQKNPTAFYLCASRSQGAYEQYFGPGTRLTVT.

This clonotype shows up as medium-sized (0.01 to 0.1%) by frequency. The V and J genes are TRBV5-6 and TRBJ2-7; TCRdb calls TRBD2, which cannot be checked without DNA. The CDR3 contains 16 residues. The germline gives CDR1 SGHDT, CDR2 YYEEEE. Here the CDR3 reads CASSFRTSGESYEQYF.